This T cell receptor (beta chain) was obtained from a study of CXCR3-negative and CXCR3-positive naive CD8 T cells (dated by TCRdb to 2018 to 2020). With respect to the entire study: In total, about 150 million TRB reads were obtained, which works out to roughly 1.5 +/- 0.3 million reads per library. Diversity and physicochemical repertoire analyses covered 11 donors pooled from two independent experiments. The TRBV-TRBJ cluster analysis covered naive subsets from several donors and memory cells from 3 donors.

The study at large found these results: TRB CDR3s from CXCR3-positive naive cells showed higher hydrophobicity (lower Kidera factor 4), lower energy, and higher strength and volume indices than CXCR3-negative naive cells. Freshly isolated PBMCs were used for most assays because CXCR3 expression went down partially after cryopreservation. Because surface CD5, which has been linked to self-reactivity in mice, was comparable between naive subsets, TCR interaction strength was also inferred from TRB CDR3 physicochemical properties. Both naive subsets had comparably high repertoire diversity, while memory CD8+ T cells had much lower repertoire diversity. TRBV-TRBJ usage was similar between naive CXCR3-negative and CXCR3-positive cells from the same donor, while memory cells showed distinct patterns.

Sequences SGHRS (CDR1) and YFSETQ (CDR2) are obtained from the germline V gene. There are 17 amino acids in the CDR3, from cysteine to phenylalanine inclusive. No nucleotide data were recorded. To note about this clonotype: Its antigen remains undetermined.

For every CD8+ T cell subset, 300,000 cells were flow-sorted straight into RLT lysis buffer, and each subset was sorted in triplicate. To exclude memory contaminants, naive CD8+ T cells were stringently defined as CD45RO-CCR7+CD27+CD95-. Peripheral blood mononuclear cells were isolated from buffy coats by standard density gradient centrifugation. Naive CXCR3-negative and CXCR3-positive CD8+ T cells were flow-sorted using a FACSAria III. An RNeasy Mini Kit was used to extract total RNA from the sorted cells. The sequencer listed for this sample is NextSeq 550. The Human TCR Profiling Kit (MiLaboratory) was used to prepare UMI-labeled 5' RACE TRB cDNA libraries. The full amount of extracted RNA was used for cDNA synthesis, and the full amount of resulting cDNA was used for PCR amplification. The libraries were made side by side, with each library going through the same number of PCR cycles. In the original analysis: MIGEC and MiXCR extracted about 50,000 +/- 10,000 unique UMI-labeled TRB cDNA molecules per library, requiring at least two reads per UMI. On average, approximately 40,000 +/- 10,000 functional in-frame TRB CDR3 nucleotide clonotypes lacking stop codons were found per library. After downsampling to 5000 UMI-labeled TRB molecules per sample, diversity metrics, including normalized Shannon-Wiener and Chao1, were computed in VDJtools. Clonotype-size-weighted physicochemical properties of the central five CDR3 residues (interaction energy, strength, volume and Kidera factor 4) were computed in VDJtools. Based on TCRdb reprocessing of the reads, there is one entry per CDR3 protein sequence, and DNA is missing. These V and J calls are TCRdb output, not the study's own analysis. The record for this sample contains roughly 130,000 distinct CDR3 sequences. The ten largest clones add up to roughly 0.59% of the sample.

The chain couples TRBV5-1 to TRBJ2-7; there is no DNA to check the TCRdb D call of TRBD2. This sequence originates from a human donor in good health. Some clones in this sample may be carry-over from other donors' samples. What was sequenced was naive CXCR3+ CD8+ T cells from blood. Sample cell subset or site, as interpreted from the label and publication: CD45RO-CCR7+CD27+CD95- naive CD8+ T cells expressing CXCR3 (TNR3+). The CDR3 region has the sequence CASSLGLGLADSYEQYF.